Below, 31 T cell receptor beta chains from the same sample are listed, as sequenced in a study of CD8 T cells in Susac syndrome. RNA in amounts of roughly 0.45 to 1 ug was reverse transcribed with random hexamers. TCRdb redid the calling of the immunoSEQ multiplex PCR reads with MiXCR, one entry per CDR3 protein. Of hundreds of thousands of distinct CDR3 sequences in the sample, roughly 95% were seen once. Sequencing was carried out using CD4+ T cells from PBMCs. All receptors derive from a human donor with multiple sclerosis.

This clonotype was observed a few times. The rearrangement uses TRBV7-3 and TRBJ2-5, with TRBD2 matching over 9 bases. V shed 3 bases, J shed 5 bases, and the junction held 7 bases outside the gene matches. From germline, CDR1 is SGHTA and CDR2 FQGTGA. CDR3 size: 15 residues. CDR3 loop: CASSLGLAGYETQYF. DNA of the CDR3: TGTGCCAGCAGCTTGGGTCTAGCGGGATATGAGACCCAGTACTTC.

In nucleotides, the CDR3 is TGCAGTGCTAGAGTCGGGGATTACAACTATGGCTACACCTTC. Its protein product is CSARVGDYNYGYTF. The chain has TRBV20-1 and TRBJ1-2; D not certain. Trimming removed 1 base from V and 2 bases from J, with 11 bases in between. Germline-derived CDR1 and CDR2 are DFQATT and SNEGSKA (reference sequence). The length of the CDR3 is 14 residues.

This sequence joins TRBV12-3 or TRBV12-4 and TRBJ2-7; maybe TRBD1 (5 bases). This CDR3 has 15 amino acids. Trimming took 6 bases from V and 5 from J, leaving 20 bases between them. CDR3 DNA sequence: TGTGCCAGCAGCCCCTCGGGCAGGGTAGGAAACGAGCAGTACTTC. Amino acid sequence: CASSPSGRVGNEQYF.

The chain couples TRBV20-1 to TRBJ2-4; no definite D call. Between the trimmed V and J ends, which lost 6 bases and 2 bases, there was a span of 11 bases. The CDR3 sequence is 13 residues long. Germline CDR1 is DFQATT and CDR2 is SNEGSKA (reference sequence). CDR3 sequence: CSAPPGTKNIQYF. The CDR3, as DNA: TGCAGTGCCCCCCCTGGGACCAAAAACATTCAGTACTTC.

This clonotype was seen a single time. This chain connects TRBV4-1 to TRBJ2-5; D may correspond to TRBD1 or TRBD2 (5 bases each). V was cut by 4 bases and J by 1 base, with 7 bases left in between. There are 13 residues in the CDR3. CDR1 is MGHRA, CDR2 YSYEKL, per germline. The CDR3, as DNA: TGCGCCAGCAGCCGGGGGATCCAAGAGACCCAGTACTTC. Its protein product is CASSRGIQETQYF.

The CDR3 reads CASSLLPTAAFF. The CDR3 bases are TGTGCCAGCAGTTTATTACCGACGGCAGCTTTCTTT. V usage is TRBV28 and J usage is TRBJ1-1; D unresolved. From germline, CDR1 is MDHEN and CDR2 SYDVKM. With 1 base removed from V and 10 bases from J, the gap between germline ends came to 10 bases. This CDR3 region has 12 residues.

V is TRBV29-1 and J is TRBJ1-2, with a tentative D call TRBD1 (5 bases). The germline V gene has CDR1 SQVTM and CDR2 ANQGSEA. The CDR3 consists of 12 residues. V was trimmed by 6 bases and J by 2 bases, leaving 10 bases between them. The CDR3 DNA is TGCAGCGTCCTACAGGTCAACTATGGCTACACCTTC. Translated, it gives CSVLQVNYGYTF.

V is TRBV20-1 and J is TRBJ2-3; 9 nucleotides align to TRBD2. V shed 6 bases, J shed 6 bases, and the junction held 4 bases outside the gene matches. CDR1 and CDR2 (germline): DFQATT, SNEGSKA (reference sequence). CDR3 length: 12 residues. The CDR3 region is CSAGAGGDTQYF. DNA of the CDR3: TGCAGTGCGGGCGCGGGAGGGGATACGCAGTATTTT.

The genes are TRBV10-3 and TRBJ2-3; D gene unclear. Trimming took off 4 bases at V and 3 bases at J, with 11 bases between the two ends. The CDR3 is 14 residues long. Germline V gene data show CDR1 as ENHRY and CDR2 as SYGVKD. This chain's CDR3 is CAISATPVTDTQYF. The CDR3 DNA reads as TGTGCCATCAGTGCGACCCCGGTGACAGATACGCAGTATTTT.

CDR3 DNA sequence: TGCAGCGTTGAGCCAGTCTCTGTCGACATTCAGTACTTC. Protein product: CSVEPVSVDIQYF. This sequence joins TRBV29-1 and TRBJ2-4; D is undetermined. CDR1 is SQVTM and CDR2 is ANQGSEA in the germline V gene. The ends were cut back, 3 bases at V and 8 bases at J, with 14 bases in the middle. The CDR3 has 13 residues.

The J gene is TRBJ2-7, the V gene TRBV12-3 or TRBV12-4; D not resolved. The CDR3 extends over 14 amino acids. V lost 6 bases to trimming and J lost 2 bases, with 14 bases between them. CDR3: CASRPGRLTYEQYF. The CDR3 DNA is TGTGCCAGCAGGCCCGGACGGCTAACCTACGAGCAGTACTTC.

The rearrangement joins TRBV4-1 to TRBJ1-4, with D hard to call. The CDR3 runs 17 residues. The V gene's germline CDR1 is MGHRA and CDR2 YSYEKL. V was cut by 0 bases and J by 8 bases, with 19 bases left in between. The CDR3 protein is CASSQDRLDLGGEKLFF. DNA of the CDR3: TGCGCCAGCAGCCAAGATCGCCTCGACCTGGGAGGAGAAAAACTGTTTTTT.

V and J are TRBV15 and TRBJ1-4; D unclear. V gave up 0 bases and J gave up 7 bases, with 15 bases separating them. Germline V CDR1 and CDR2: LNHNV, YYDKDF (reference sequence). CDR3 length: 16 amino acids. The CDR3 sequence: CATSRDLAGSGEKLFF. The CDR3 DNA reads TGTGCCACCAGCAGAGATCTCGCGGGGTCAGGTGAAAAACTGTTTTTT.

CDR3 region: CASSEGTGTETQYF. In nucleotides, the CDR3 is TGTGCCAGCAGTGAAGGAACAGGCACAGAGACCCAGTACTTC. The gene calls are TRBV2 and TRBJ2-5, with D possibly TRBD1 on 5 matching bases. Germline CDR1 and CDR2: SNHLY and FYNNEI. This CDR3 spans 14 amino acids. Trimming pared 1 base from V and 4 bases from J, leaving 10 bases between.

In its sample, this clonotype was seen once. The CDR3 DNA is TGCGCCAGCAGCTTGACCGGGACAGGGTCTGGCTACACCTTC. Its translation is CASSLTGTGSGYTF. V usage is TRBV5-1 and J usage is TRBJ1-2; TRBD1 matches 9 bases. Germline CDR1 SGHRS, CDR2 YFSETQ. Trimming took 1 base from V and 7 from J; bases not matched to a gene: 5. The CDR3 is made up of 14 amino acids. Full variable domain (outside the CDR3, taken from reference TRBV5-1 and TRBJ1-2): KAGVTQTPRYLIKTRGQQVTLSCSPISGHRSVSWYQQTPGQGLQFLFEYFSETQRNKGNFPGRFSGRQFSNSRSEMNVSTLELGDSALYLCASSLTGTGSGYTFGSGTRLTVV.

This rearrangement joins TRBV10-3 to TRBJ2-7, with 8 bases lining up with TRBD2. This CDR3 spans 16 amino acids. After removal of 9 bases from V and 5 bases from J, the junction contained 18 bases not matched to a gene. The germline gives CDR1 ENHRY, CDR2 SYGVKD. CDR3 in DNA: TGTGCCATGAGTAGACTGGATGCGGGGGGTCAGGACGAGCAGTACTTC. This gives the protein CAMSRLDAGGQDEQYF.

This clonotype was seen just once. The chain couples TRBV23-1 to TRBJ2-2, with 9 nucleotides matching TRBD1. TRBV23-1 is placed among ORFs of uncertain function. Trimming at V came to 6 bases and at J to 5 bases, leaving 7 bases not matched to a gene. This CDR3 comprises 15 residues. The CDR3 region has the DNA TGCGCCAGCAGCCGGAAGGGACAGGGAACCGGGGAGCTGTTTTTT. It is translated as CASSRKGQGTGELFF.

This sequence joins TRBV5-1 and TRBJ1-5; D is possibly TRBD1 (5 bases). The CDR3 contains 15 residues. Germline V gene sequence: CDR1 SGHRS, CDR2 YFSETQ. V lost 0 bases to trimming and J lost 7 bases, with 14 bases between them. CDR3 region: CASSLAVGGSQPQHF. In DNA, the CDR3 is TGCGCCAGCAGCTTGGCCGTCGGGGGTTCCCAGCCCCAGCATTTT.

The chain joins TRBV18 to TRBJ1-6, with 7 bases aligning to TRBD1. The V segment lost 3 bases and the J segment 8 bases; nucleotides outside the gene matches: 4. The length of the CDR3 is 14 residues. Germline-derived CDR1 and CDR2 are KGHSH and LQKENI. CDR3 in amino acids: CASSPSGTDSPLHF. CDR3 DNA: TGTGCCAGCTCACCCTCCGGGACAGATTCACCCCTCCACTTT.

V and J are TRBV27 and TRBJ2-3; TRBD1 agrees at 7 bases. CDR1 and CDR2 (germline): MNHEY, SMNVEV (reference sequence). There are 14 residues in the CDR3. V was pared by 3 bases and J by 4 bases, with 4 bases of the junction left unmatched. The CDR3 here is CASSLIGGPDTQYF. The CDR3 DNA sequence: TGTGCCAGCAGTTTGATAGGGGGCCCAGATACGCAGTATTTT.

The chain uses TRBV7-3 and TRBJ1-2; TRBD1 agrees at 10 bases. The CDR3 covers 14 residues. Looked up from germline, CDR1 is SGHTA and CDR2 is FQGTGA. Trimming took 5 bases from V and 6 from J; bases not matched to a gene: 6. The CDR3 loop is CASSPSGTGDGYTF. The CDR3, as DNA: TGTGCCAGCAGCCCGAGTGGGACAGGGGATGGCTACACCTTC.

The chain has TRBV12-3 or TRBV12-4 and TRBJ1-3; no clear D gene. V lost 6 bases and J lost 9, with 12 bases in between. CDR3 length: 12 amino acids. CDR3 nucleotide sequence: TGTGCCAGCAGCAACTCCAGGAGCACCATATATTTT. As protein: CASSNSRSTIYF.

The chain recombines TRBV2 with TRBJ1-5; 8 bases are a match to TRBD1. Germline-derived CDR1 and CDR2 are SNHLY and FYNNEI. This CDR3 has 15 residues. Trimming at V came to 6 bases and at J to 8 bases, leaving 12 bases not matched to a gene. Written as DNA, the CDR3 is TGTGCCAGCAGCTACAGCACAGGGGGTGGTGAGCCCCAGCATTTT. Its protein product is CASSYSTGGGEPQHF.

The chain employs TRBV18 and TRBJ2-5; D is perhaps TRBD1 (6 bases). The germline CDR1 and CDR2 sequences are KGHSH and LQKENI. With 2 bases removed from V and 12 bases from J, the gap between germline ends came to 22 bases. CDR3 length: 15 amino acids. The CDR3 sequence: CASSPAPSRDTSKYF. CDR3 nucleotides: TGTGCCAGCTCACCAGCTCCATCGAGGGACACCTCTAAGTACTTC.

The chain combines TRBV19 with TRBJ2-3; TRBD1 matches 9 bases. Germline values: CDR1 LNHDA, CDR2 SQIVND (reference sequence). This CDR3 contains 18 residues. Germline trimming cut 4 bases from V and 3 bases from J; bases unmatched to any gene: 14. CDR3 nucleotides: TGTGCCAGTAGTACCCAATCCGAGGGACAGGGAAGGACAGATACGCAGTATTTT. Protein sequence: CASSTQSEGQGRTDTQYF.

This chain connects TRBV7-3 to TRBJ2-1, with 9 bases that match TRBD1. The CDR3 spans 16 residues. V was clipped by 5 bases and J by 6 bases; unmatched bases: 11. Looked up from germline, CDR1 is SGHTA and CDR2 is FQGTGA. CDR3 protein: CASSPPWDRVGNEQFF. For the CDR3, the DNA is TGTGCCAGCAGCCCACCTTGGGACAGGGTTGGCAATGAGCAGTTCTTC. The whole variable domain, filled in from reference TRBV7-3 and TRBJ2-1, reads GAGVSQTPSNKVTEKGKYVELRCDPISGHTALYWYRQSLGQGPEFLIYFQGTGAADDSGLPNDRFFAVRPEGSVSTLKIQRTERGDSAVYLCASSPPWDRVGNEQFFGPGTRLTVL.

J is TRBJ1-5 and V is TRBV5-1; D is uncertain. This CDR3 comprises 15 residues. The V end lost 0 bases, the J end lost 3 bases, and 10 bases lay between the germline ends. From germline, CDR1 is SGHRS and CDR2 YFSETQ. CDR3 protein: CASSLGRQPNQPQHF. Here the CDR3 DNA reads TGCGCCAGCAGCTTGGGGCGGCAACCCAATCAGCCCCAGCATTTT.

The V and J genes are TRBV6-6 and TRBJ2-7, with 9 bases fitting TRBD2. Germline loops: CDR1 MNHNY, CDR2 SVGAGI (reference sequence). V was pared by 7 bases and J by 6 bases, with 10 bases of the junction left unmatched. The CDR3 is made up of 14 amino acids. Written as DNA, the CDR3 is TGTGCCAGCAAAGCGGCGGGAGGGCTCGCCGAGCAGTACGTC. Residues: CASKAAGGLAEQYV.

The V and J genes are TRBV28 and TRBJ1-4; 8 positions agree with TRBD1. Trimming removed 8 bases from V and 6 bases from J; junction bases left unmatched: 20. The CDR3 has 18 residues. The germline V gene encodes CDR1 MDHEN and CDR2 SYDVKM. CDR3: CASSKLGTGAADHEKLFF. The CDR3 DNA follows: TGTGCCAGCTCCAAGCTAGGGACAGGCGCGGCGGACCATGAAAAACTGTTTTTT.

This clonotype was observed a handful of times. The rearrangement joins TRBV11-2 to TRBJ2-6; D is perhaps TRBD1 or TRBD2 (6 bases each). This CDR3 region has 18 residues. Trimming removed 5 bases at V and 0 bases at J, with 17 bases between. Germline-derived CDR1 and CDR2 are SGHAT and FQNNGV. The DNA of the CDR3 is TGTGCCAGCAGCAAGGGGGGCAGGGGACGCTCTGGGGCCAACGTCCTGACTTTC. It encodes CASSKGGRGRSGANVLTF.

The chain links TRBV30 to TRBJ2-7; TRBD2 aligns across 9 bases. Germline V gives CDR1 GTSNPN, CDR2 SVGIG (reference sequence). CDR3 size: 17 residues. J lost 4 bases, V lost 1 base, and 14 bases had no gene match. This CDR3 reads CAWSAPPLAGGPYEQYV. The DNA of the CDR3 is TGTGCCTGGAGTGCGCCCCCTTTGGCGGGAGGGCCGTACGAGCAGTACGTC.